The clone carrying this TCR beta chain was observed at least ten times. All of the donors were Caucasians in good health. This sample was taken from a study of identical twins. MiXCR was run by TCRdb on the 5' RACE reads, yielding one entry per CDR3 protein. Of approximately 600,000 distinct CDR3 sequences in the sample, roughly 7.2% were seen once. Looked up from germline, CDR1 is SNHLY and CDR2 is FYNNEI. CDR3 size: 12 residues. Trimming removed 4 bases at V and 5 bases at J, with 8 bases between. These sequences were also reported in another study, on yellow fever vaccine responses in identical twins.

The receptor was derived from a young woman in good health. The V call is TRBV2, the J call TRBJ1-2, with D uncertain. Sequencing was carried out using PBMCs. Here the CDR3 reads CASSVDGYGYTF. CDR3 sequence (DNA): TGTGCCAGCAGTGTGGACGGATATGGCTACACCTTC.